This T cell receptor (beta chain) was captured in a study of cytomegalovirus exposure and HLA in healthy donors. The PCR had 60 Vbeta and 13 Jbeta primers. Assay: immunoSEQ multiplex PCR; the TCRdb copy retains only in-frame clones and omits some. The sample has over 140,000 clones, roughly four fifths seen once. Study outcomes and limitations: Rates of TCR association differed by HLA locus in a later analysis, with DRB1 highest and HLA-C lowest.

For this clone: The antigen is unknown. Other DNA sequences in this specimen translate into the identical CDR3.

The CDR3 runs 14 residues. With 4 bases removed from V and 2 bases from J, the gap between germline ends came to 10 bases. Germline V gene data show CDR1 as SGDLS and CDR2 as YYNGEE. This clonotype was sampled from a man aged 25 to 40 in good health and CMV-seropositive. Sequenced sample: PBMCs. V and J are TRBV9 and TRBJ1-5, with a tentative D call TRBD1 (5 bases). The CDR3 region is CASSLTGGNQPQHF. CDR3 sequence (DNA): TGTGCCAGCAGCCTAACAGGAGGCAATCAGCCCCAGCATTTT.